These 19 T cell receptor beta chains share one sample of origin, sequenced in a study of response to subunit inactivated influenza vaccine. TCRdb recomputed calls from the RT-PCR reads with MiXCR, one row per CDR3 protein. Of 650,000 to 800,000 distinct CDR3 sequences listed, around a sixth were seen once; the top ten hold roughly 10%. The sequencing here drew on PBMCs from blood, taken less than 6 days after vaccination. These receptors were taken from a man in his fifties who received an inactivated influenza vaccine.

This clonotype was observed a few times. This chain links TRBV4-2 with TRBJ2-7, with D perhaps assigned TRBD1 or TRBD2 (5 bases each). The germline V gene encodes CDR1 LGHNA and CDR2 YNFKEQ. Trimming left V 4 bases short and J 6 bases short, with 19 bases between. CDR3 length: 15 residues. The CDR3 DNA reads TGTGCCAGCAGCCTGAATTCGGGACGGCAGATCGAGCAGTACTTC. This gives the protein CASSLNSGRQIEQYF.

In this sample, this clonotype turned up a few times. The V call is TRBV20-1, the J call TRBJ2-7; a possible D gene is TRBD2 (6 bases). V was pared by 6 bases and J by 0 bases, with 15 bases between. The CDR3 runs 14 residues. Germline CDR1 reads DFQATT; CDR2 reads SNEGSKA (reference sequence). The CDR3 protein is CSAKSLAHSYEQYF. The DNA for the CDR3 is TGCAGTGCGAAATCCCTAGCGCACTCCTACGAGCAGTACTTC.

This clonotype was detected only a few times. The genes are TRBV12-3 or TRBV12-4 and TRBJ2-7; the D gene is possibly TRBD1 (6 bases). This CDR3 region has 14 residues. V was clipped by 4 bases and J by 6 bases, with 16 bases between them. CDR3 amino acids: CASSYGTTAIEQYF. CDR3 sequence (DNA): TGTGCCAGCAGTTACGGGACAACTGCCATCGAGCAGTACTTC.

This clonotype turned up a few times. The V call is TRBV5-8, the J call TRBJ2-2; TRBD1 matches 7 bases. V shed 6 bases and J 3 bases; nucleotides not matched to a gene: 8. CDR3 length equals 15 residues. CDR1 SGHTS and CDR2 YDEGEE come from the germline V gene. CDR3 protein: CASTEGQEYTGELFF. In DNA form, the CDR3 reads TGTGCCAGCACGGAAGGACAGGAATACACCGGGGAGCTGTTTTTT.

This clonotype occurred a few times. The chain employs TRBV5-1 and TRBJ2-1; 15 bases line up with TRBD2. V gave up 5 bases and J gave up 1 base; unmatched junction bases: 10. CDR3 size: 19 residues. The germline V gene has CDR1 SGHRS and CDR2 YFSETQ. The CDR3 reads CASSRTSGGAGSSYNEQFF. In nucleotides, the CDR3 is TGCGCCAGCAGTCGGACTAGCGGGGGGGCGGGAAGTTCCTACAATGAGCAGTTCTTC.

This clonotype came up many times. The chain uses TRBV6-1 and TRBJ1-6; D ambiguous. This CDR3 is 14 amino acids long. V dropped 8 bases and J dropped 4 bases, with 12 bases sitting between them. Germline V gene sequence: CDR1 MNHNS, CDR2 SASEGT. The CDR3, as DNA: TGTGCCAGCTCAAGGACTACTTATAATTCACCCCTCCACTTT. Its translation is CASSRTTYNSPLHF.

The chain joins TRBV2 to TRBJ2-1; 13 nucleotides match TRBD2. From germline, CDR1 is SNHLY and CDR2 FYNNEI. The CDR3 runs 19 residues. With V trimmed by 5 bases and J by 6 bases, 16 bases remained unmatched. This CDR3 reads CASSLPAGLAGRVGNEQFF. As DNA, the CDR3 is TGTGCCAGCAGTCTCCCCGCGGGACTAGCGGGACGGGTTGGCAATGAGCAGTTCTTC.

This clonotype was counted many times. The J gene is TRBJ2-2, the V gene TRBV18; 7 nucleotides align to TRBD2. This CDR3 spans 16 amino acids. The V segment lost 4 bases and the J segment 3 bases; nucleotides outside the gene matches: 8. From germline, CDR1 is KGHSH and CDR2 LQKENI. CDR3 sequence (DNA): TGTGCCAGCTCACTTCTAGCGGTTGGCTACACCGGGGAGCTGTTTTTT. Protein sequence: CASSLLAVGYTGELFF.

In its sample, this clonotype was seen a few times. CDR3 residues: CASSLTRLRAMFSGNTIYF. The DNA for the CDR3 is TGTGCCAGCAGCTTAACAAGGTTGAGGGCGATGTTCTCTGGAAACACCATATATTTT. J is TRBJ1-3 and V is TRBV7-3; D gene uncertain. The CDR3 loop spans 19 amino acids. Trimming took off 0 bases at V and 0 bases at J, with 18 bases between the two ends. The germline gives CDR1 SGHTA, CDR2 FQGTGA.

This clonotype showed up just a few times. The rearrangement links TRBV9 to TRBJ2-5, with D maybe TRBD2 (6 bases). The CDR3 extends over 14 amino acids. V was shortened by 0 bases and J by 5 bases, with 11 bases between the two germline ends. From germline, CDR1 is SGDLS and CDR2 YYNGEE. CDR3 region: CASSVDYAGETQYF. CDR3 nucleotide sequence: TGTGCCAGCAGCGTAGATTACGCGGGGGAGACCCAGTACTTC. Full variable domain (missing parts from reference TRBV9 and TRBJ2-5): DSGVTQTPKHLITATGQRVTLRCSPRSGDLSVYWYQQSLDQGLQFLIQYYNGEERAKGNILERFSAQQFPDLHSELNLSSLELGDSALYFCASSVDYAGETQYFGPGTRLLVL.

The sample holds a few counts of this clonotype. The chain couples TRBV2 to TRBJ1-5; D remains unclear. CDR1 is SNHLY and CDR2 is FYNNEI in the germline V gene. There are 12 residues in the CDR3. The V gene lost 3 bases and the J gene lost 5 bases, with 5 bases spanning the gap. In nucleotides, the CDR3 is TGTGCCAGCAGTGAGAGCGATCAGCCCCAGCATTTT. This sequence encodes CASSESDQPQHF.

In this sample, this clonotype turned up a few times. The chain recombines TRBV7-2 with TRBJ2-3; 9 nucleotides line up with TRBD2. This CDR3 is 16 amino acids long. After removal of 5 bases from V and 4 bases from J, the junction contained 10 bases not matched to a gene. The V gene's germline CDR1 is SGHTA and CDR2 FQGNSA. Here the CDR3 reads CASSVRGGGASDTQYF. The CDR3 DNA follows: TGTGCCAGCAGCGTTAGAGGCGGGGGGGCGTCAGATACGCAGTATTTT.

This clonotype has a count of ten or more. The chain is built from TRBV29-1 and TRBJ2-1, with D uncertain. CDR3 size: 14 residues. The germline V gene encodes CDR1 SQVTM and CDR2 ANQGSEA. V dropped 1 base and J dropped 0 bases, with 7 bases sitting between them. CDR3 sequence reads: CSVEGGFSYNEQFF. CDR3 nucleotide sequence: TGCAGCGTTGAAGGTGGTTTCTCCTACAATGAGCAGTTCTTC.

The V and J genes are TRBV6-2 or TRBV6-3 and TRBJ1-1, with 7 nucleotides matching TRBD1. Per the germline V gene, CDR1 is MNHEY and CDR2 is SVGEGT. The CDR3 covers 14 residues. Trimming removed 8 bases from V and 0 bases from J; junction bases left unmatched: 6. DNA for the CDR3: TGTGCCAGCGGACTACAGGGGATGAACACTGAAGCTTTCTTT. As protein: CASGLQGMNTEAFF.

This clonotype was counted only a few times. This chain joins TRBV28 and TRBJ2-7; 9 bases line up with TRBD1. This CDR3 has 16 amino acids. Germline CDR1 and CDR2: MDHEN and SYDVKM. V shed 8 bases and J 5 bases; nucleotides not matched to a gene: 16. In DNA form, the CDR3 reads TGTGCCAGCGTTGGAGCCTTCGGACAGGGGTCCCACGAGCAGTACTTC. Amino acids: CASVGAFGQGSHEQYF.

The chain combines TRBV7-8 with TRBJ1-5, with TRBD1 matching over 8 bases. V lost 4 bases and J lost 6; bases outside the gene matches: 5. Germline lookup yields CDR1 SGHVS and CDR2 FQNEAQ. This CDR3 is 14 amino acids long. CDR3 protein: CASSYGQGSQPQHF. CDR3 in DNA: TGTGCCAGCAGCTATGGACAGGGTAGTCAGCCCCAGCATTTT.

As regards this clonotype: A much larger clone is a single base away; this may be a read error. The J gene is TRBJ2-3, the V gene TRBV20-1; the match to TRBD2 covers 9 bases. V shed 6 bases, J shed 5 bases, and the junction held 15 bases outside the gene matches. The germline V gene encodes CDR1 DFQATT and CDR2 SNEGSKA (reference sequence). The CDR3 runs to 16 residues. CDR3 coding DNA: TGCAGTGCCCCGTCTAGCGGGAAGGGGGTTCGAGATACGCAGTATTTT. It codes for CSAPSSGKGVRDTQYF.

In DNA, the CDR3 is TGTGCCAGCAGTTTTACTCACAGGGGCACCGGGGAGCTGTTTTTT. Translating gives CASSFTHRGTGELFF. This sequence joins TRBV28 and TRBJ2-2, with 7 bases fitting TRBD1. V shed 3 bases, J shed 4 bases, and the junction held 5 bases outside the gene matches. This CDR3 contains 15 residues. In germline, CDR1 is MDHEN, CDR2 SYDVKM.

This chain links TRBV21-1 with TRBJ2-5; TRBD1 is the table's D call and was not checked against the DNA. TRBV21-1 constitutes a pseudogene. The CDR3 has 16 amino acids. The CDR3 here is CASSKGLFTEGRGWYF. The CDR3, as DNA: TGTGCCAGCAGCAAAGGGCTTTTTACGGAGGGACGGGGATGGTACTTC.